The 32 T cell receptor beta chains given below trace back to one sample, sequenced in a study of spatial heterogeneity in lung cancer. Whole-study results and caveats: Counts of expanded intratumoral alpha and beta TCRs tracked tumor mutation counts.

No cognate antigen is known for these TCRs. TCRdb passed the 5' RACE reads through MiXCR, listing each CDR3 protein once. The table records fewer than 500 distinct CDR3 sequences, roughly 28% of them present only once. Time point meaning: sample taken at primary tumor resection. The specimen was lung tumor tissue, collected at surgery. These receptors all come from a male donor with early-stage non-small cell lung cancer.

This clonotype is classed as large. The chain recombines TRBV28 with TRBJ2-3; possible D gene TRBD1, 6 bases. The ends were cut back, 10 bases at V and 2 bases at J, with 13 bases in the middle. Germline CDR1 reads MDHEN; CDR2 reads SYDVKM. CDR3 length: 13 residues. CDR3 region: CATATGFTDTQYF. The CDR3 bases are TGTGCCACCGCGACAGGATTCACAGATACGCAGTATTTT.

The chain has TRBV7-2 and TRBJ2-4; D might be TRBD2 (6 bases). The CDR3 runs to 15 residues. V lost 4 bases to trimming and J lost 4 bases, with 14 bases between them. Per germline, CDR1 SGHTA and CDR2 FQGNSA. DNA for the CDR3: TGTGCCAGCAGCTCCCCCCGGGACTTTAAAAACATTCAGTACTTC. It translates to CASSSPRDFKNIQYF.

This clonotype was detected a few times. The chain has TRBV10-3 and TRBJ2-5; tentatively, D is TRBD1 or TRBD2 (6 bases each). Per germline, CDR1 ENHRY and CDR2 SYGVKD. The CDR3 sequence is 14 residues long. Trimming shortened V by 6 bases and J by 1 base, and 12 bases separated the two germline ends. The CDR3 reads CAISPGGGQETQYF. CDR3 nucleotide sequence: TGTGCCATCAGCCCCGGGGGCGGCCAAGAGACCCAGTACTTC.

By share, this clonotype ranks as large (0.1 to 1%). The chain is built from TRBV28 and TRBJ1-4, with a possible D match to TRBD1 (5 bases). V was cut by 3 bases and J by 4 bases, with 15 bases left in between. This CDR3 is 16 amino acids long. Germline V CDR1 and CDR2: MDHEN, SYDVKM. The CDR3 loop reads CASSFTKGPLNEKLFF. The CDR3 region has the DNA TGTGCCAGCAGTTTTACGAAGGGGCCGCTTAATGAAAAACTGTTTTTT. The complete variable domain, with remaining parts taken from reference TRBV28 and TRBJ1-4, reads DVKVTQSSRYLVKRTGEKVFLECVQDMDHENMFWYRQDPGLGLRLIYFSYDVKMKEKGDIPEGYSVSREKKERFSLILESASTNQTSMYLCASSFTKGPLNEKLFFGSGTQLSVL.

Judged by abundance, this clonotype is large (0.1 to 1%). Written as DNA, the CDR3 is TGCGCCAGCAGCCCGGGAGCGGGACTAGCGGGAGCGTTAGATACGCAGTATTTT. This sequence encodes CASSPGAGLAGALDTQYF. The J gene is TRBJ2-3, the V gene TRBV4-1; 14 bases fit TRBD2. This CDR3 is built from 18 residues. CDR1 and CDR2 (germline): MGHRA, YSYEKL. V shed 4 bases, J shed 5 bases, and the junction held 11 bases outside the gene matches.

CDR3 nucleotide sequence: TGTGCCAGCAAACAGGCTAACTATGGCTACACCTTC. Translation gives CASKQANYGYTF. The chain has TRBV2 and TRBJ1-2; the D gene is possibly TRBD1 (5 bases). Germline V gene sequence: CDR1 SNHLY, CDR2 FYNNEI. CDR3 size: 12 residues. The V end was cut by 7 bases, the J end by 0 bases, with 6 bases between.

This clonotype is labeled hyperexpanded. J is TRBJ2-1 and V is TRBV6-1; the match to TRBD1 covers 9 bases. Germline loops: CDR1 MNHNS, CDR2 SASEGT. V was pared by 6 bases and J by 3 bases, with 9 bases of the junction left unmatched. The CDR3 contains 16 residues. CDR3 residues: CASRRTGTGSYNEQFF. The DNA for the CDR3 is TGTGCCAGCAGGAGAACCGGGACAGGGAGCTACAATGAGCAGTTCTTC.

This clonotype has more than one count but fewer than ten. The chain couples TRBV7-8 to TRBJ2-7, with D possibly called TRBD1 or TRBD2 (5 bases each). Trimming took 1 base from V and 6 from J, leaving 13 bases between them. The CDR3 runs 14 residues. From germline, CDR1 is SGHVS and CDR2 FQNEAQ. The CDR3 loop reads CASSLVLYGAEQYF. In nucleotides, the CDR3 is TGTGCCAGCAGCTTAGTACTCTACGGGGCCGAGCAGTACTTC.

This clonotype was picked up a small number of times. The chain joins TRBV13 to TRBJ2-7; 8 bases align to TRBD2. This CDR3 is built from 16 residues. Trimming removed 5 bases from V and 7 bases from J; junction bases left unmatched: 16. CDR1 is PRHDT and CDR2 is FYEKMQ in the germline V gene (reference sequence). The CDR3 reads CASSPLADGGVYEQYF. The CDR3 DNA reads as TGTGCCAGCAGCCCACTAGCGGACGGAGGGGTATATGAGCAGTACTTC.

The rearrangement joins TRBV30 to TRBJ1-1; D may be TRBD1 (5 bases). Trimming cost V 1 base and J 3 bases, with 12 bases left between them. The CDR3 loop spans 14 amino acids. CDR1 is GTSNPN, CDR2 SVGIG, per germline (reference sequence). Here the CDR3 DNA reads TGTGCCTGGAGTGCGGGACGGAAGGACACTGAAGCTTTCTTT. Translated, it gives CAWSAGRKDTEAFF.

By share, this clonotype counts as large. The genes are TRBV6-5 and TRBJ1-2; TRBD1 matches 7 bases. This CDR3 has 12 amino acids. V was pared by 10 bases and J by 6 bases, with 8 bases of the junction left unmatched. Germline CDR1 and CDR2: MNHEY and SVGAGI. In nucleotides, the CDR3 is TGTGCCACAGGGGGACTCTATGATGGCTACACCTTC. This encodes CATGGLYDGYTF.

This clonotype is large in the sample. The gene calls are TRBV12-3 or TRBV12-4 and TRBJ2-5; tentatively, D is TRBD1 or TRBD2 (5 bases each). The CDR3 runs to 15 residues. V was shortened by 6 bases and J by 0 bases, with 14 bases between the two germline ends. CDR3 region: CASRILRGYQETQYF. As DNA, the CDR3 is TGTGCCAGCAGGATTCTTCGGGGCTACCAAGAGACCCAGTACTTC.

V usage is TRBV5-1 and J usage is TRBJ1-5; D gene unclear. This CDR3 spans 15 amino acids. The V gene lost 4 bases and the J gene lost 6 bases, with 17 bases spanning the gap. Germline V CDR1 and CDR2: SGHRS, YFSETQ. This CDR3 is CASSPNAGGGQPQHF. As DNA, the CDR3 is TGCGCCAGCAGCCCCAACGCCGGAGGTGGTCAGCCCCAGCATTTT.

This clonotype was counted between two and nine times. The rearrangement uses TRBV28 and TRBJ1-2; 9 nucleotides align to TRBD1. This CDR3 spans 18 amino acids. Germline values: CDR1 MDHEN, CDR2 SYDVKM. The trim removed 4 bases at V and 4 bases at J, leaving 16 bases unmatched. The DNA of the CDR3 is TGTGCCAGCAGTTCAAGGATAACCGGAGGGGACAGGGTCTATGGCTACACCTTC. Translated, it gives CASSSRITGGDRVYGYTF.

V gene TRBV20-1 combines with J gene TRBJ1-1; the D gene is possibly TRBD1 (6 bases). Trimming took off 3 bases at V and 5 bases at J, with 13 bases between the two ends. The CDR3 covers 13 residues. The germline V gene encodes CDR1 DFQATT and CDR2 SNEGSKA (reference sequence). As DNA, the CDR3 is TGCAGTGCTAGGGACAGCGTATGGACTGAAGCTTTCTTT. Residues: CSARDSVWTEAFF.

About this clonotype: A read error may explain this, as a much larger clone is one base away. The CDR3 DNA reads as TGTGCCAGCAGTTTTACGAAGGGGCCGCTTGATGAAAAACTGTTTTTT. It is translated as CASSFTKGPLDEKLFF. The J gene is TRBJ1-4, the V gene TRBV28; the D gene is possibly TRBD1 (5 bases). Trimming pared 3 bases from V and 6 bases from J, leaving 17 bases between. The CDR3 runs 16 residues. The germline gives CDR1 MDHEN, CDR2 SYDVKM.

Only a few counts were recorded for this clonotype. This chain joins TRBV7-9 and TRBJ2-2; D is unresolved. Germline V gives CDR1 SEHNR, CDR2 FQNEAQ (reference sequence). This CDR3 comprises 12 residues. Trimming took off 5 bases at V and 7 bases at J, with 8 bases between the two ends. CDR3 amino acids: CASSQAVGELFF. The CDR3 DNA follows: TGTGCCAGCAGCCAGGCCGTCGGGGAGCTGTTTTTT.

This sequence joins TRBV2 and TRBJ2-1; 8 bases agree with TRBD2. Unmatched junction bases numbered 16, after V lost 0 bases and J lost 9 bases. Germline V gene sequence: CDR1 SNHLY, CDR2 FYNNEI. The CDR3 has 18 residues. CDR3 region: CASSEAPPVLRGASEQFF. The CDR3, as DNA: TGTGCCAGCAGTGAAGCCCCCCCGGTGCTGCGGGGGGCTAGTGAGCAGTTCTTC.

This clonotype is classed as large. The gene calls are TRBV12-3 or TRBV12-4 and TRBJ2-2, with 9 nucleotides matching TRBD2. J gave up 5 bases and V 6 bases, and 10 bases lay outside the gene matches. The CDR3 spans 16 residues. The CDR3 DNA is TGTGCCAGCAGCATTATATGGCTAGCGGGGACCGGGGAGCTGTTTTTT. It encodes CASSIIWLAGTGELFF.

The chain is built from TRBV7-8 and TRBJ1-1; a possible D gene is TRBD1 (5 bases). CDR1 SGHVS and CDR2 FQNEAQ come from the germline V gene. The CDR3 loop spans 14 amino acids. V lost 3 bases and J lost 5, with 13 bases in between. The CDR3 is CASSFRGKGTEAFF. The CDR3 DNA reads TGTGCCAGCAGCTTCCGGGGGAAGGGGACTGAAGCTTTCTTT. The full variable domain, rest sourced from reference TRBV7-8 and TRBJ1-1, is GAGVSQSPRYKVAKRGQDVALRCDPISGHVSLFWYQQALGQGPEFLTYFQNEAQLDKSGLPSDRFFAERPEGSVSTLKIQRTQQEDSAVYLCASSFRGKGTEAFFGQGTRLTVV.

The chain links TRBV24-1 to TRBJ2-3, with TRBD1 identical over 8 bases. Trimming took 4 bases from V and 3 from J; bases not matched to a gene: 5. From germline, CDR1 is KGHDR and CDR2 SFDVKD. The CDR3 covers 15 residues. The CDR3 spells CATSERWTGTDTQYF. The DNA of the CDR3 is TGTGCCACCAGTGAACGATGGACAGGGACAGATACGCAGTATTTT.

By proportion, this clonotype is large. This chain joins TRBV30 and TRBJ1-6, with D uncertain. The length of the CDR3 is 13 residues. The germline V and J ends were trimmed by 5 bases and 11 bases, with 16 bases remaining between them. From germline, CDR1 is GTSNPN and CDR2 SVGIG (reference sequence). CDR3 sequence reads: CAWDGQAGPPLHF. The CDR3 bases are TGTGCCTGGGACGGGCAGGCAGGACCACCCCTCCACTTT. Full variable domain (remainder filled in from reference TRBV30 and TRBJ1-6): SQTIHQWPATLVQPVGSPLSLECTVEGTSNPNLYWYRQAAGRGLQLLFYSVGIGQISSEVPQNLSASRPQDRQFILSSKKLLLSDSGFYLCAWDGQAGPPLHFGNGTRLTVT.

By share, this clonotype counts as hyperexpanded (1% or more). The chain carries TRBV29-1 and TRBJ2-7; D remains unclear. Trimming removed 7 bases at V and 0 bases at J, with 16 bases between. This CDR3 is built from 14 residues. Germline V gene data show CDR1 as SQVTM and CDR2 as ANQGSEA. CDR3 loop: CSAETPESSYEQYF. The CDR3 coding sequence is TGCAGCGCAGAAACCCCGGAAAGCTCCTACGAGCAGTACTTC.

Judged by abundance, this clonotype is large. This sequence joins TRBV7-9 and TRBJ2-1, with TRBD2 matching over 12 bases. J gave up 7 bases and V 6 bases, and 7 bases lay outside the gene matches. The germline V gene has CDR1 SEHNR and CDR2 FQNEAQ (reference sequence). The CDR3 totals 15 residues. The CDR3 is CASSDSLAGGNEQFF. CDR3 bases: TGTGCCAGCAGTGATTCCCTAGCGGGAGGGAATGAGCAGTTCTTC.

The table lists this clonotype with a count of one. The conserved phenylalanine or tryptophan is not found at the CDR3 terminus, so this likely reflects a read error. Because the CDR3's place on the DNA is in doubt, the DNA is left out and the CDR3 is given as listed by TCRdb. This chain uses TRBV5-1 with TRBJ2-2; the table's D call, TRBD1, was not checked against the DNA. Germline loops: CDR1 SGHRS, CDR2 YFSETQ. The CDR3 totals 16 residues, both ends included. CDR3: CASSSPTGANTGEQFS.

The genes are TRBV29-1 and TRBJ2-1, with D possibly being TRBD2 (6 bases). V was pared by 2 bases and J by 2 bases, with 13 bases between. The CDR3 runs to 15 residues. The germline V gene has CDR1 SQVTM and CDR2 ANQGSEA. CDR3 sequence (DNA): TGCAGCGTTGAATACCCTAGCGTTACCTACAATGAGCAGTTCTTC. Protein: CSVEYPSVTYNEQFF.

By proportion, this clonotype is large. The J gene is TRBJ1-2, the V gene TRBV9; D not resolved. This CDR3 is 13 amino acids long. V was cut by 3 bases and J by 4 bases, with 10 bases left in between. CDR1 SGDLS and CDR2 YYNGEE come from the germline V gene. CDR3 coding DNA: TGTGCCAGCAGCGAGAGTGAGACCTATGGCTACACCTTC. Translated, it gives CASSESETYGYTF. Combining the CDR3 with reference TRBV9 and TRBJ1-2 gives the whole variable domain DSGVTQTPKHLITATGQRVTLRCSPRSGDLSVYWYQQSLDQGLQFLIQYYNGEERAKGNILERFSAQQFPDLHSELNLSSLELGDSALYFCASSESETYGYTFGSGTRLTVV.

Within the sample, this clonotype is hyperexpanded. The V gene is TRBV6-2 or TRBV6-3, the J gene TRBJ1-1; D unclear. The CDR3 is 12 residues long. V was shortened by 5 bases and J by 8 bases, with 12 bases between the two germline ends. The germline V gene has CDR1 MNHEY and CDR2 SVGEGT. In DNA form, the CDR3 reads TGTGCCAGCAGTCCGACCGTTACCGAAGCTTTCTTT. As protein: CASSPTVTEAFF.

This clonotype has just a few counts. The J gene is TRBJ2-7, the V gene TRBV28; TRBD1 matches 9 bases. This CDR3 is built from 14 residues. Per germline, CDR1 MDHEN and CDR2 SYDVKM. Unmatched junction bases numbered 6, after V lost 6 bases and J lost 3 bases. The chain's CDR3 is CASSNLGQGYEQYF. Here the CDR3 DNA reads TGTGCCAGCAGCAACCTGGGACAGGGCTACGAGCAGTACTTC.

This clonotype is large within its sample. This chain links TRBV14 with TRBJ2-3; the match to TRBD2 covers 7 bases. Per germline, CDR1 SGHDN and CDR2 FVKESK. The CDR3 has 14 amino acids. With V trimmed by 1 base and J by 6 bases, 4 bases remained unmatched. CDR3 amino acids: CASSQGDYIDTQYF. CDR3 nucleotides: TGTGCCAGCAGCCAAGGGGACTACATCGATACGCAGTATTTT.

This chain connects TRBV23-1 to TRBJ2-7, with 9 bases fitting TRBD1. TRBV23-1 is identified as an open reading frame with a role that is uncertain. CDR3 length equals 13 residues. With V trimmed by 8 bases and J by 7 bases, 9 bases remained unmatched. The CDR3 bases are TGCGCCAGCGGGGACAGGGACGAGCCGGAGCAGTACTTC. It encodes CASGDRDEPEQYF.

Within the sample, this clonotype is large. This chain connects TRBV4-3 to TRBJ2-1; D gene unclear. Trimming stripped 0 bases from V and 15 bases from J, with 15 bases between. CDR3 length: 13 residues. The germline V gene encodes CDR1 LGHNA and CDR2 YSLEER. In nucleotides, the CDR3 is TGCGCCAGCAGCCAAGAACCCCGGGTTCGTAGGTTCTTC. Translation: CASSQEPRVRRFF.